This T cell receptor beta chain was retrieved from a study of T cells in Graves' hyperthyroidism and ophthalmopathy. CDR1 is LNHDA and CDR2 is SQIVND in the germline V gene (reference sequence). V lost 3 bases and J lost 0, with 15 bases in between. This CDR3 comprises 16 residues. This clonotype was recorded at least ten times. Amplification of TCR beta CDR3 regions used RNA as the template. First-round RT-PCR with HTBI primers amplified the TCR CDR3 region. Using its own MiXCR run on the multiplex PCR reads, TCRdb lists one record per CDR3 protein. This sample carries about 480,000 distinct CDR3 sequences, about an eighth of them seen once, and the ten largest clones take around 17%.

The sequence came from a woman under 30 with Graves' hyperthyroidism. What was sequenced was blood. The rearrangement joins TRBV19 to TRBJ2-7; TRBD1 might be the D (6 bases). Here the CDR3 reads CASSISDSHLSYEQYF. DNA of the CDR3: TGTGCCAGTAGTATCTCGGACAGTCACCTCTCCTACGAGCAGTACTTC.